Sequencing of this TCR beta chain was carried out in a study of blood T cells in healthy people across ages. Study-wide results and caveats: Donors of long life had a larger count of naive CD4+ cells and greater diversity than aged donors. Observed TCR beta diversity per million T cells went down as age went up. This fall followed a roughly linear course with age. Diversity was estimated from one million T cells, and these estimates were considered underestimates.

Alongside a J-beta primer mix, a sample-barcoded 5' primer served in a second PCR lasting about 7 to 12 cycles. Template switching added a 12-random-nucleotide identifier to every cDNA molecule. From the 5' RACE reads, TCRdb called clonotypes with MiXCR, one entry per CDR3 protein. The sample records roughly 930,000 distinct CDR3 sequences, about 48% being singletons. The CDR3 runs 16 residues. J gave up 7 bases and V 3 bases, and 11 bases lay outside the gene matches. Germline values: CDR1 MNHEY, CDR2 SMNVEV (reference sequence). Regarding this clonotype: What it binds is not known.

Material for sequencing was blood. This TCR was recovered from a man under 40 in good health. The V and J genes are TRBV27 and TRBJ2-1, with 8 bases that match TRBD2. CDR3 in DNA: TGTGCCAGCAGTTTTACCCGGGGGGGCAGGGGTAATGAGCAGTTCTTC. Translation gives CASSFTRGGRGNEQFF.